A selection of T cell receptor beta chains follows, all from one sample in a study of blood T cells in healthy people across ages. TCRdb itself ran the 5' RACE reads through MiXCR, one entry per CDR3 protein. The table includes about 640,000 distinct CDR3 sequences, under 70% detected once. Material: blood. The source is a man between 60 and 75 years old in good health. Both conserved end residues are part of each CDR3. The D gene is left open where the match is weak. Where a row states a size, it is once, few, many or the class of an expanded clone; other rows omit it.

V,size,J,D,DNA,CDR3
TRBV28,NA,TRBJ2-2,NA,TGTGCCAGCAGTTGGGGGGGCTCCGGGGAGCTGTTTTTT,CASSWGGSGELFF
TRBV5-1,NA,TRBJ2-7,NA,TGCGCCAGCAGCTTGGTCGGGACAAACGAGCAGTACTTC,CASSLVGTNEQYF
TRBV9,NA,TRBJ2-3,NA,TGTGCCAGCAGCGTAGATCGAGCTACGCAGTATTTT,CASSVDRATQYF
TRBV5-1,NA,TRBJ2-5,NA,TGCGCCAGCAGCGCGGACCTGGAGACCCAGTACTTC,CASSADLETQYF
TRBV10-1,NA,TRBJ1-1,NA,TGCGCCAGCAGTGAGAGCAGGCGGAACACTGAAGCTTTCTTT,CASSESRRNTEAFF
TRBV28,NA,TRBJ1-4,TRBD1,TGTGCCAGCAGTTCCCCGGGACAGGGAAATGAAAAACTGTTTTTT,CASSSPGQGNEKLFF
TRBV28,NA,TRBJ2-1,NA,TGTGCCAGCAGTTTCCGCCCCCGGGAGCAGTTCTTC,CASSFRPREQFF
TRBV7-9,NA,TRBJ1-2,NA,TGTGCCAGCAGCTTTAGGGGAATCTATGGCTACACCTTC,CASSFRGIYGYTF
TRBV6-2/TRBV6-3,NA,TRBJ1-1,TRBD1,TGTGCCAGCAAGCGGGACAGGGGTAACACTGAAGCTTTCTTT,CASKRDRGNTEAFF
TRBV29-1,NA,TRBJ2-1,NA,TGCAGCGTTATAACAGGGAATAGGGTCAATGAGCAGTTCTTC,CSVITGNRVNEQFF
TRBV12-3/TRBV12-4,few,TRBJ2-3,TRBD2,TGTGCCAGCAGACCCTGGGAGCGGGGGGTCTTCCCTAGGACAGATACGCAGTATTTT,CASRPWERGVFPRTDTQYF
TRBV3-1,few,TRBJ2-5,TRBD1,TGTGCCAGCAGGCCGGACAGGGGACTCCAAGAGACCCAGTACTTC,CASRPDRGLQETQYF
TRBV20-1,NA,TRBJ2-3,TRBD2,TGCAGTGCCGAGGGACTAGCGGGGGGGCCATTCTCAGATACGCAGTATTTT,CSAEGLAGGPFSDTQYF
TRBV27,NA,TRBJ2-7,TRBD2,TGTGCCAGCAGTTTAAGGCGGGGGGCTTTGTACGAGCAGTACTTC,CASSLRRGALYEQYF
TRBV5-6,few,TRBJ2-3,TRBD2,TGTGCCAGCAGGTGGACTAGCGGGGGGCAGGGAGTCACAGATACGCAGTATTTT,CASRWTSGGQGVTDTQYF
TRBV7-9,NA,TRBJ2-1,NA,TGTGCCAGCAGCTTAGCGGCAGCCTCTGTCTACAATGAGCAGTTCTTC,CASSLAAASVYNEQFF
TRBV25-1,few,TRBJ2-1,TRBD2,TGTGCCAGCAGTGAACTGGGAGCGGGGGCCATCAATGAGCAGTTCTTC,CASSELGAGAINEQFF
TRBV6-5,NA,TRBJ2-5,TRBD1,TGTGCCAGTGGAACGACAGGGTCGGAGACCCAGTACTTC,CASGTTGSETQYF
TRBV3-1,NA,TRBJ1-2,NA,TGTGCCAGCAGCCAAGGGGAAAATGGCTACACCTTC,CASSQGENGYTF
TRBV20-1,NA,TRBJ2-1,NA,TGCAGTGTCCCTCCTAGGACGGGCCGGTACAATGAGCAGTTCTTC,CSVPPRTGRYNEQFF